The present T cell receptor (beta chain) was sequenced within a study of cytotoxic CD8 clonotypes in ibrutinib-treated CLL. At the level of the study: The group held 11 relapsed/refractory and 15 treatment-naive patients, with roughly 17 IGHV unmutated. The sample average was 255,043 productive templates and 90,000 to 95,000 productive rearrangements.

Clones were read by immunoSEQ multiplex PCR, and TCRdb kept only the in-frame ones, dropping some. The sample comprises fewer than 400,000 clones, under 70% of which are singletons, and 6% to 6.5% rests with the top ten. Concerning this clone: The junction departs from the called germline gene at one end, perhaps through a read error.

CDR3 size: 14 residues. Germline assignment: CDR1 SGHVS and CDR2 FQNEAQ. The sequence came from a human donor with chronic lymphocytic leukemia. The sequencing used PBMCs, collected after 36 months of ibrutinib treatment. This chain joins TRBV7-8 and TRBJ1-2; D not certain. In DNA, the CDR3 is TGTGCCAGCAGCTTAAACGTAGGCTACTATGACTACACCTTC. Its protein is CASSLNVGYYDYTF.